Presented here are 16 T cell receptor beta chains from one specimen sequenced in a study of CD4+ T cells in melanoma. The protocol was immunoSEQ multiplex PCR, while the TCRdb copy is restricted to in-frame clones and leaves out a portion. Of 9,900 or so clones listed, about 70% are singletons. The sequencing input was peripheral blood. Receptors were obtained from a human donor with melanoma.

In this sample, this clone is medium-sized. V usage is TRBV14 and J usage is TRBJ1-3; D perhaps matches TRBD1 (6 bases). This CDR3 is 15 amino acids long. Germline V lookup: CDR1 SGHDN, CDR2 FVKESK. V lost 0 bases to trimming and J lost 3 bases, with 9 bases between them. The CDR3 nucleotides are TGTGCCAGCAGCCAAGAGGGGGCCTTTGGAAACACCATATATTTT. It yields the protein CASSQEGAFGNTIYF. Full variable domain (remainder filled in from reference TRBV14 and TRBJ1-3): EAGVTQFPSHSVIEKGQTVTLRCDPISGHDNLYWYRRVMGKEIKFLLHFVKESKQDESGMPNNRFLAERTGGTYSTLKVQPAELEDSGVYFCASSQEGAFGNTIYFGEGSWLTVV.

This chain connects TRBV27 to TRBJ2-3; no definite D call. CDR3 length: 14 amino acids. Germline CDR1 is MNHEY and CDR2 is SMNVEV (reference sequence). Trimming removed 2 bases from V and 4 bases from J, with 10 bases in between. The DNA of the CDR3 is TGTGCCAGCAGTTTAAGGGTAGTTGCAGATACGCAGTATTTT. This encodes CASSLRVVADTQYF.

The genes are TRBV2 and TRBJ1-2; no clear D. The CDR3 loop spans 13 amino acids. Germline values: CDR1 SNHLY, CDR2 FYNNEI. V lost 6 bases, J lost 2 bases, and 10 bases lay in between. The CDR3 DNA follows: TGTGCCAGCAGCCCGGACGGGAACTATGGCTACACCTTC. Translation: CASSPDGNYGYTF.

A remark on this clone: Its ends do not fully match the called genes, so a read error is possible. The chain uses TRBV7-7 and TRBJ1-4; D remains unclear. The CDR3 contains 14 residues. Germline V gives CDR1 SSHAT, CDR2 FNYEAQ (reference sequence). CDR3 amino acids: CASSLAGANEKLFF. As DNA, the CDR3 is TGTGCTAGCAGCTTAGCTGGGGCTAATGAAAAACTGTTTTTT.

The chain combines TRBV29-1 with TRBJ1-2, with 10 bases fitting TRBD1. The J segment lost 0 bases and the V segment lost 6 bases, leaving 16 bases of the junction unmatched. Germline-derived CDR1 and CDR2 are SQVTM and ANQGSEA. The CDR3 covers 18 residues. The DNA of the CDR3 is TGCAGCGTCCCCCCATCCGGGACAGGGGACTCCGCTAACTATGGCTACACCTTC. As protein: CSVPPSGTGDSANYGYTF.

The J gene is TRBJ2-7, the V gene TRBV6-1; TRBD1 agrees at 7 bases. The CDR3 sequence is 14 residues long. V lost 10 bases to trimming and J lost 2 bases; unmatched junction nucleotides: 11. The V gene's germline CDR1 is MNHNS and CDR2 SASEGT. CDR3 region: CATLRDRTAYEQYF. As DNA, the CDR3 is TGTGCCACCCTAAGGGACAGAACAGCCTACGAGCAGTACTTC.

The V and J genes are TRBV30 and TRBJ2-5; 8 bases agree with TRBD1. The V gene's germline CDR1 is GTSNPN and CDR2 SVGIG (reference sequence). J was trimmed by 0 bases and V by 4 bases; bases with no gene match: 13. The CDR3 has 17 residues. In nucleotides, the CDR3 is TGTGCCTGGACCTCACCCGCGGGGACAGGTCACCAAGAGACCCAGTACTTC. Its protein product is CAWTSPAGTGHQETQYF.

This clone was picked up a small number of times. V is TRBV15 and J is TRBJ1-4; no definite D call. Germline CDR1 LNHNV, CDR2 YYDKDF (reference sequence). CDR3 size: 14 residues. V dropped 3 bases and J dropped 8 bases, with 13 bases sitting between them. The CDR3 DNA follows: TGTGCCACCAGCAGGATGGGAGTGAGGGAAAAACTGTTTTTT. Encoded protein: CATSRMGVREKLFF. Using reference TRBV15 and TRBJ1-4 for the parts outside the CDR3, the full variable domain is DAMVIQNPRYQVTQFGKPVTLSCSQTLNHNVMYWYQQKSSQAPKLLFHYYDKDFNNEADTPDNFQSRRPNTSFCFLDIRSPGLGDTAMYLCATSRMGVREKLFFGSGTQLSVL.

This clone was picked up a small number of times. The CDR3 nucleotides are TGTGCCAGCAGCGACCGGACAGGGTGGGATGAGCAGTTCTTC. Residues: CASSDRTGWDEQFF. The gene calls are TRBV9 and TRBJ2-1; 8 nucleotides agree with TRBD1. CDR3 length: 14 amino acids. Trimming cost V 3 bases and J 8 bases; bases outside gene matches: 7. Germline CDR1 reads SGDLS; CDR2 reads YYNGEE.

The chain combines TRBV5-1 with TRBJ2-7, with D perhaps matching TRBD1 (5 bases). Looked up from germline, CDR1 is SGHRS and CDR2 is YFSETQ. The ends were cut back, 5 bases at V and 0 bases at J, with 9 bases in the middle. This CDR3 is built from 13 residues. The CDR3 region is CASRGVSSYEQYF. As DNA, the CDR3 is TGCGCCAGCAGAGGGGTTAGCTCCTACGAGCAGTACTTC.

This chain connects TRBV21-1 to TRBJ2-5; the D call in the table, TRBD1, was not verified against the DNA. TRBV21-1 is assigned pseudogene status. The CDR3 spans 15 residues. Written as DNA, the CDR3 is TGTGCCAGCAGCCCCAAACAGGGGGTTCAAGAGACCCAGTACTTC. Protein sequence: CASSPKQGVQETQYF.

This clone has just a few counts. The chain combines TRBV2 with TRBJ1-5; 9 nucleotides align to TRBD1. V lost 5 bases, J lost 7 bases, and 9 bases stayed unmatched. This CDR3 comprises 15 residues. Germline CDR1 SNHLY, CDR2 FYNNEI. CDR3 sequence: CASSPQGAGRQPQHF. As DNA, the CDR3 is TGTGCCAGCAGTCCACAGGGGGCTGGGCGGCAGCCCCAGCATTTT. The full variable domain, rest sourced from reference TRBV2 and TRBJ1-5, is EPEVTQTPSHQVTQMGQEVILRCVPISNHLYFYWYRQILGQKVEFLVSFYNNEISEKSEIFDDQFSVERPDGSNFTLKIRSTKLEDSAMYFCASSPQGAGRQPQHFGDGTRLSIL.

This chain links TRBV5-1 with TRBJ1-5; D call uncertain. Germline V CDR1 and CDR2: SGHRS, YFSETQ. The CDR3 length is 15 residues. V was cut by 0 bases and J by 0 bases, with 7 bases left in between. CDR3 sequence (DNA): TGCGCCAGCAGCTTGGCAGGATATAGCAATCAGCCCCAGCATTTT. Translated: CASSLAGYSNQPQHF.

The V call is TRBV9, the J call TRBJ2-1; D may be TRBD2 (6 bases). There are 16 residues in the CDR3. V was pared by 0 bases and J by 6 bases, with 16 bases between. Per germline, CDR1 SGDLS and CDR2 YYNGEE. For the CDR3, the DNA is TGTGCCAGCAGCGTAGAGATCGGACTATCGATCAATGAGCAGTTCTTC. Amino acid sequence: CASSVEIGLSINEQFF.

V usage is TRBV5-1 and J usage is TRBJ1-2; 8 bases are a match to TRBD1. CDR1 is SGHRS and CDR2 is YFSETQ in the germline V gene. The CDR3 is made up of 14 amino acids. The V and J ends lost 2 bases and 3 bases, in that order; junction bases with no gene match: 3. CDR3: CASSFNRGDYGYTF. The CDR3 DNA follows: TGCGCCAGCAGCTTTAACAGGGGGGACTATGGCTACACCTTC.

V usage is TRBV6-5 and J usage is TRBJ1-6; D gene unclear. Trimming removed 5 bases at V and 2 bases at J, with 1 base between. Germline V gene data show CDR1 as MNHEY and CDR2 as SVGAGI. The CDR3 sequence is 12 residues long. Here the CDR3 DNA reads TGTGCCAGCAGTACCTATAATTCACCCCTCCACTTT. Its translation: CASSTYNSPLHF.